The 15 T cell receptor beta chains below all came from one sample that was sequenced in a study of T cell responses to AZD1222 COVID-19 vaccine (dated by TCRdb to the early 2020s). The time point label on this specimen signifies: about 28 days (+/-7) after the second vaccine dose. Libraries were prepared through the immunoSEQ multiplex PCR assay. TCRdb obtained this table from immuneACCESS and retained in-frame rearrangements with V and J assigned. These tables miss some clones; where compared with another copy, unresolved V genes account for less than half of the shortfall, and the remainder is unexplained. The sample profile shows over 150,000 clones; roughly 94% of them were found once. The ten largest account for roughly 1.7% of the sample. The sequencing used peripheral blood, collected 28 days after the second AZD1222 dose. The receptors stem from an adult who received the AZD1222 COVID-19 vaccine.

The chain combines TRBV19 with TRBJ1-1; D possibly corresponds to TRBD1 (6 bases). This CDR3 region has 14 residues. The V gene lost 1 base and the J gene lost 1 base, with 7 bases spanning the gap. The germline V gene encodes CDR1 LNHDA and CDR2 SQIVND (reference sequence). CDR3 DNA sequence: TGTGCCAGTAGTATAGCAGGGGCGAACACTGAAGCTTTCTTT. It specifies CASSIAGANTEAFF.

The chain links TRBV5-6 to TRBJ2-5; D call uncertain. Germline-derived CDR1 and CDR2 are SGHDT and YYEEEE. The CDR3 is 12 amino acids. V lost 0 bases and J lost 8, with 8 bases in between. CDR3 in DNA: TGTGCCAGCAGCTTGGCCGGCGTTACCCAGTACTTC. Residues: CASSLAGVTQYF.

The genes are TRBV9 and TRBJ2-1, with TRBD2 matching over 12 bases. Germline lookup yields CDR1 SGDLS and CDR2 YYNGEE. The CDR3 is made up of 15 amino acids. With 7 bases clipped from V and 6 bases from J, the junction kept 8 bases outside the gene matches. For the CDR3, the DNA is TGTGCCAGCGAGGCTAGCGGGAGGGTAGGCAATGAGCAGTTCTTC. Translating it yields CASEASGRVGNEQFF.

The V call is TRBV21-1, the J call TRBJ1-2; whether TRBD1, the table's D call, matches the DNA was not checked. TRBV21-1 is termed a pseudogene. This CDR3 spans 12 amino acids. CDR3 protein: CASRRGHDGYTF. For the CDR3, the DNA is TGTGCCAGCCGAAGGGGTCACGATGGCTACACCTTC.

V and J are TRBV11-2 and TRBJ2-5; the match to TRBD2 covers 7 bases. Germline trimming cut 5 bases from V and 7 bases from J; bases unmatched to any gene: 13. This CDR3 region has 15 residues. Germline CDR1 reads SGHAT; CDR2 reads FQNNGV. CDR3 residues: CASSHRRGTPGTQYF. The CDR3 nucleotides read TGTGCCAGCAGCCATAGGCGGGGGACCCCGGGGACCCAGTACTTC. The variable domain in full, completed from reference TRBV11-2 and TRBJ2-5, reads EAGVAQSPRYKIIEKRQSVAFWCNPISGHATLYWYQQILGQGPKLLIQFQNNGVVDDSQLPKDRFSAERLKGVDSTLKIQPAKLEDSAVYLCASSHRRGTPGTQYFGPGTRLLVL.

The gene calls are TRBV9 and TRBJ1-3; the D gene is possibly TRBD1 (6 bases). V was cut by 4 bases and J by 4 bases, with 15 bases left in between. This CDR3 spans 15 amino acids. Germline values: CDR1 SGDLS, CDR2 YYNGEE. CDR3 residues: CASSSRGDAGNTIYF. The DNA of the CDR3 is TGTGCCAGCAGCTCTAGGGGGGATGCGGGAAACACCATATATTTT.

This CDR3 reads CSASREGGVSREQFF. The CDR3 region has the DNA TGCAGTGCTAGTAGAGAGGGGGGGGTTTCGCGTGAGCAGTTCTTC. The chain carries TRBV20-1 and TRBJ2-1; maybe TRBD2 (7 bases). V lost 3 bases, J lost 9 bases, and 21 bases lay in between. The CDR3 is 15 amino acids. CDR1 and CDR2 from the germline V gene are DFQATT and SNEGSKA (reference sequence).

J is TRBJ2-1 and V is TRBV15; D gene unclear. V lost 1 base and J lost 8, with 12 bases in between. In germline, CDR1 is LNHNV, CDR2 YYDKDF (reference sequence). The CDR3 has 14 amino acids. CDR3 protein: CATSRAASVHEQFF. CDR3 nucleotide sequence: TGTGCCACCAGCAGAGCCGCCTCTGTCCATGAGCAGTTCTTC.

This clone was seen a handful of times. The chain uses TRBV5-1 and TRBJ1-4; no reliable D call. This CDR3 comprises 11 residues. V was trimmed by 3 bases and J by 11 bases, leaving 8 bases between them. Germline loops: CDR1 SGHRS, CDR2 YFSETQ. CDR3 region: CASSSGPKLFF. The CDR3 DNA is TGCGCCAGCAGCTCCGGGCCGAAACTGTTTTTT.

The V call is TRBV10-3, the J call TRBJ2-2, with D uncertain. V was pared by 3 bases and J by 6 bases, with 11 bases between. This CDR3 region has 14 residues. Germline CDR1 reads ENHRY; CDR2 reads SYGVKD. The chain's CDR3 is CAISEYEDSGELFF. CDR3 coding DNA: TGTGCCATCAGTGAATACGAAGATTCCGGGGAGCTGTTTTTT.

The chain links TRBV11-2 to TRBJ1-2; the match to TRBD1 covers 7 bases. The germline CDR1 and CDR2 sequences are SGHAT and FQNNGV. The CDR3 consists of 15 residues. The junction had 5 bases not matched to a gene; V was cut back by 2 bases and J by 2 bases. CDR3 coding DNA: TGTGCCAGCAGCTTATTCGGGGGACAGAACTATGGCTACACCTTC. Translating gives CASSLFGGQNYGYTF. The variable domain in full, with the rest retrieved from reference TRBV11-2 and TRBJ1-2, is EAGVAQSPRYKIIEKRQSVAFWCNPISGHATLYWYQQILGQGPKLLIQFQNNGVVDDSQLPKDRFSAERLKGVDSTLKIQPAKLEDSAVYLCASSLFGGQNYGYTFGSGTRLTVV.

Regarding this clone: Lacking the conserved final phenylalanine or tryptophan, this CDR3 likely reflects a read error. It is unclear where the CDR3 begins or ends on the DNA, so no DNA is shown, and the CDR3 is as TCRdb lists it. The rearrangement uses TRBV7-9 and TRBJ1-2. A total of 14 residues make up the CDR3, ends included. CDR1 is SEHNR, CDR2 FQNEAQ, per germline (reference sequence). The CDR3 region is CASSNNTGRPGEVL.

CDR3 bases: TGCGCCAGCAGCCGGGTTCTTTCTAATGAAAAACTGTTTTTT. Translating gives CASSRVLSNEKLFF. The chain uses TRBV4-1 and TRBJ1-4; D is unclear. The V end lost 4 bases, the J end lost 3 bases, and 9 bases lay between the germline ends. This CDR3 is built from 14 residues. Per germline, CDR1 MGHRA and CDR2 YSYEKL.

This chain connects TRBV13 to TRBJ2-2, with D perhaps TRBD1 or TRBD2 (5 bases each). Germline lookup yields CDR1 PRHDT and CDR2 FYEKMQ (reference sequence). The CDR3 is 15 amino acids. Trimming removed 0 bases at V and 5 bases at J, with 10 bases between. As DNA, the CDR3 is TGTGCCAGCAGCTTAGGAGGGGAGTGGACCGGGGAGCTGTTTTTT. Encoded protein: CASSLGGEWTGELFF.

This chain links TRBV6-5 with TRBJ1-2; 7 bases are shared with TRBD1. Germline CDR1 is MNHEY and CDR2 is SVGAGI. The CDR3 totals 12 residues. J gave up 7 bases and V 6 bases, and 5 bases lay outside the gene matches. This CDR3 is CASRPTGAGYTF. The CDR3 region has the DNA TGTGCCAGCAGACCAACAGGGGCTGGCTACACCTTC.